Below, 23 T cell receptor beta chains from the same sample are listed, as sequenced in a study of blood T cells in healthy people across ages. With a J-beta primer mix and a sample-barcoded 5' primer, a second PCR ran about 7 to 12 cycles. One entry per CDR3 protein, called by TCRdb with MiXCR from the 5' RACE reads. The sample has about 640,000 distinct CDR3 sequences, approximately 50% seen once. Sequencing was carried out using blood. The source is a man in his sixties in good health.

This clonotype has just a few counts. A much larger clone differs by one base, so this may be a read error. The rearrangement links TRBV11-2 to TRBJ2-5; D remains ambiguous. V lost 1 base and J lost 1, with 7 bases in between. This CDR3 comprises 14 residues. Germline V gene lookup returns CDR1 SGHAT and CDR2 FQNNGV. The CDR3 DNA is TGTGCCAGCAGCTTAGGGGTAGCCCAAGAGACCCAGTACTTC. Amino acids: CASSLGVAQETQYF.

V usage is TRBV20-1 and J usage is TRBJ2-5, with TRBD1 as a possible D gene (6 bases). The CDR3 is 15 residues long. Germline loops: CDR1 DFQATT, CDR2 SNEGSKA (reference sequence). The V and J ends lost 0 bases and 1 base respectively, with 12 bases between them. The CDR3 DNA sequence: TGCAGTGCTAGAGAGAGGGGCAGGGGCCAAGAGACCCAGTACTTC. Residues: CSARERGRGQETQYF.

This clonotype has at least ten counts. Germline and junction disagree at one end, which may indicate a read error. The CDR3 sequence is CASSLGYSYEQYF. Here the CDR3 DNA reads TGTGCCAGCAGTCTTGGCTACAGCTACGAGCAGTACTTC. This sequence joins TRBV5-1 and TRBJ2-7; D ambiguous. This CDR3 is built from 13 residues. The V gene's germline CDR1 is SGHRS and CDR2 YFSETQ.

The V call is TRBV5-1, the J call TRBJ2-7; 9 bases map to TRBD2. J was trimmed by 7 bases and V by 3 bases; bases with no gene match: 11. The CDR3 has 15 residues. Looked up from germline, CDR1 is SGHRS and CDR2 is YFSETQ. CDR3 sequence (DNA): TGCGCCAGCAGCTCCTTTAGCGGGGGCTACAATGAGCAGTACTTC. It translates to CASSSFSGGYNEQYF.

This clonotype turned up a few times. The V gene is TRBV29-1, the J gene TRBJ2-1; 8 positions match TRBD1. Germline V gene sequence: CDR1 SQVTM, CDR2 ANQGSEA. This CDR3 is built from 13 residues. The J segment lost 4 bases and the V segment lost 6 bases, leaving 5 bases of the junction unmatched. Here the CDR3 DNA reads TGCAGCGTGATCAGGGGGCGTTACAATGAGCAGTTCTTC. Translation gives CSVIRGRYNEQFF.

The chain is built from TRBV6-5 and TRBJ2-5; D might be TRBD2 (5 bases). The DNA matches TRBJ2-1 better at its end, which makes the J call doubtful. CDR1 and CDR2 (germline): MNHEY, SVGAGI. The CDR3 extends over 13 amino acids. Here the CDR3 reads CASRLDFQETQFF. The CDR3, as DNA: TGTGCCAGCAGACTGGACTTTCAAGAGACCCAGTTCTTC.

This clonotype was seen a handful of times. The chain combines TRBV12-3 or TRBV12-4 with TRBJ1-4; no definite D call. V lost 3 bases, J lost 3 bases, and 11 bases lay in between. This CDR3 region has 15 residues. CDR3 protein: CASSFSAGSNEKLFF. The CDR3 coding sequence is TGTGCCAGCAGTTTCTCGGCAGGATCTAATGAAAAACTGTTTTTT.

The chain recombines TRBV2 with TRBJ1-1; no firm D call. Between the trimmed V and J ends, which lost 5 bases and 8 bases, there was a span of 15 bases. CDR1 SNHLY and CDR2 FYNNEI come from the germline V gene. The CDR3 extends over 13 amino acids. The CDR3 DNA follows: TGTGCCAGCAGTATCGACCCTCCTAGCGAAGCTTTCTTT. It is translated as CASSIDPPSEAFF.

V gene TRBV5-6 combines with J gene TRBJ1-2; D perhaps matches TRBD1 (6 bases). The ends were cut back, 1 base at V and 4 bases at J, with 14 bases in the middle. The CDR3 has 15 amino acids. Germline-derived CDR1 and CDR2 are SGHDT and YYEEEE. The CDR3 nucleotides read TGTGCCAGCAGCTTGCGCAGGGGCTCGGGCTATGGCTACACCTTC. Encoded protein: CASSLRRGSGYGYTF.

The J gene is TRBJ1-1, the V gene TRBV29-1; no clear D. This CDR3 is 14 amino acids long. V was cut by 4 bases and J by 5 bases, with 17 bases left in between. CDR1 SQVTM and CDR2 ANQGSEA come from the germline V gene. CDR3 amino acids: CSVVIRGPWTEAFF. The CDR3 region has the DNA TGCAGCGTTGTAATCCGAGGGCCATGGACTGAAGCTTTCTTT.

The V gene is TRBV7-2, the J gene TRBJ1-2; 7 nucleotides align to TRBD1. J was trimmed by 8 bases and V by 5 bases; bases with no gene match: 11. Germline values: CDR1 SGHTA, CDR2 FQGNSA. The CDR3 extends over 14 amino acids. Here the CDR3 DNA reads TGTGCCAGCAGCCGGGCAGACAGGGCCGGCGGCTACACCTTC. Encoded protein: CASSRADRAGGYTF.

V gene TRBV10-3 combines with J gene TRBJ2-5; D gene unclear. The length of the CDR3 is 14 residues. Per the germline V gene, CDR1 is ENHRY and CDR2 is SYGVKD. With 5 bases removed from V and 0 bases from J, the gap between germline ends came to 10 bases. CDR3 DNA: TGTGCCATCAGTCGAACAGAGTACCAAGAGACCCAGTACTTC. This encodes CAISRTEYQETQYF.

The V call is TRBV6-6, the J call TRBJ1-1; no definite D call. The CDR3 contains 14 residues. Trimming removed 2 bases from V and 1 base from J, with 8 bases in between. Germline V gene sequence: CDR1 MNHNY, CDR2 SVGAGI (reference sequence). CDR3 loop: CASSYPRKNTEAFF. The CDR3 DNA sequence: TGTGCCAGCAGTTACCCCAGGAAGAACACTGAAGCTTTCTTT.

The genes are TRBV5-1 and TRBJ2-3; D is undetermined. Trimming shortened V by 4 bases and J by 2 bases, and 14 bases separated the two germline ends. The germline gives CDR1 SGHRS, CDR2 YFSETQ. CDR3 length equals 15 residues. CDR3 in amino acids: CASSPDLSTTDTQYF. CDR3 in DNA: TGCGCCAGCAGCCCCGACCTTTCAACCACAGATACGCAGTATTTT.

The chain has TRBV20-1 and TRBJ1-6; tentative D call: TRBD1 (6 bases). V was pared by 1 base and J by 0 bases, with 13 bases between. This CDR3 comprises 17 residues. Germline V gives CDR1 DFQATT, CDR2 SNEGSKA (reference sequence). CDR3: CSARGQGMSSYNSPLHF. CDR3 nucleotide sequence: TGCAGTGCTAGAGGTCAGGGGATGAGCTCCTATAATTCACCCCTCCACTTT.

CDR3 coding DNA: TGTGCCAGCAGCTACCGGGACATACCAATCTACACCTTC. This codes for CASSYRDIPIYTF. This chain links TRBV12-3 or TRBV12-4 with TRBJ1-2; tentatively, D is TRBD1 (6 bases). V lost 6 bases, J lost 10 bases, and 18 bases lay in between. This CDR3 contains 13 residues.

The CDR3 DNA reads TGTGCCAGCAGGTTTAGCTTCCACACTGAAGCTTTCTTT. This codes for CASRFSFHTEAFF. The rearrangement uses TRBV5-6 and TRBJ1-1; no definite D call. In germline, CDR1 is SGHDT, CDR2 YYEEEE. This CDR3 has 13 amino acids. The V and J ends lost 5 bases and 3 bases respectively, with 11 bases between them.

The rearrangement uses TRBV20-1 and TRBJ2-3, with D perhaps TRBD1 (6 bases). CDR3 length equals 12 residues. The V end lost 6 bases, the J end lost 5 bases, and 12 bases lay between the germline ends. Germline V gene lookup returns CDR1 DFQATT and CDR2 SNEGSKA (reference sequence). CDR3 residues: CSAGGFIDTQYF. The DNA of the CDR3 is TGCAGTGCAGGGGGATTTATAGATACGCAGTATTTT.

Ten or more counts support this clonotype. The chain is built from TRBV6-6 and TRBJ2-5, with TRBD1 identical over 9 bases. J lost 4 bases, V lost 0 bases, and 9 bases had no gene match. Germline V gives CDR1 MNHNY, CDR2 SVGAGI (reference sequence). The CDR3 contains 17 residues. DNA for the CDR3: TGTGCCAGCAGTTACTCCGGGACAGGGACGGGAGGAGAGACCCAGTACTTC. It is translated as CASSYSGTGTGGETQYF.

J is TRBJ1-1 and V is TRBV6-2 or TRBV6-3; D is possibly TRBD1 (6 bases). The CDR3 runs 14 residues. Looked up from germline, CDR1 is MNHEY and CDR2 is SVGEGT. The V end was cut by 2 bases, the J end by 0 bases, with 7 bases between. The CDR3 DNA follows: TGTGCCAGCAGTTACAGGGGGGTGAACACTGAAGCTTTCTTT. As protein: CASSYRGVNTEAFF.

The V gene is TRBV4-1, the J gene TRBJ1-1; no clear D gene. Trimming cost V 3 bases and J 0 bases, with 14 bases left between them. From germline, CDR1 is MGHRA and CDR2 YSYEKL. The CDR3 loop spans 16 amino acids. CDR3 amino acids: CASSQSNRVLNTEAFF. CDR3 coding DNA: TGCGCCAGCAGCCAGAGCAATCGAGTTTTGAACACTGAAGCTTTCTTT.

J is TRBJ2-5 and V is TRBV5-1; TRBD2 matches 12 bases. The assigned J gene may be wrong: the sequence end matches TRBJ2-7 better. Germline V gene data show CDR1 as SGHRS and CDR2 as YFSETQ. There are 16 residues in the CDR3. The CDR3 here is CASTGLAGVYVYEQYF. CDR3 nucleotides: TGCGCCAGTACGGGACTAGCGGGCGTGTACGTCTACGAGCAGTACTTC.

In its sample, this clonotype was seen a few times. A junction end diverges from the germline sequence, so it may reflect a read error. The chain employs TRBV2 and TRBJ2-2, with D unresolved. The CDR3 has 14 amino acids. The germline gives CDR1 SNHLY, CDR2 FYNNEI. In nucleotides, the CDR3 is TGTGCCAGCAGTGAAAGGCCTACCACCCGGGAGCTGTTTTTT. Its protein is CASSERPTTRELFF.